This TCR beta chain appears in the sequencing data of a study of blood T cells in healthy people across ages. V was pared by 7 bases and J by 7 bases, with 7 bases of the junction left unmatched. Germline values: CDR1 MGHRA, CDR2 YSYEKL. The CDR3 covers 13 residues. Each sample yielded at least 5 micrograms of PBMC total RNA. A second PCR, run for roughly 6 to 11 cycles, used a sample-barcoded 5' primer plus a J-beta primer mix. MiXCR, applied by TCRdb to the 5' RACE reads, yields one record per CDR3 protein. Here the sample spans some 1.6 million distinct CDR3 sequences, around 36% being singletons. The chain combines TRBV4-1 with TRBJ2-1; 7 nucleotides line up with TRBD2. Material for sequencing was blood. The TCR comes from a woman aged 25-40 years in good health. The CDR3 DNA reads TGCGCCAGCAACCAGGGAGGGCAGAATGAGCAGTTCTTC. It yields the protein CASNQGGQNEQFF.